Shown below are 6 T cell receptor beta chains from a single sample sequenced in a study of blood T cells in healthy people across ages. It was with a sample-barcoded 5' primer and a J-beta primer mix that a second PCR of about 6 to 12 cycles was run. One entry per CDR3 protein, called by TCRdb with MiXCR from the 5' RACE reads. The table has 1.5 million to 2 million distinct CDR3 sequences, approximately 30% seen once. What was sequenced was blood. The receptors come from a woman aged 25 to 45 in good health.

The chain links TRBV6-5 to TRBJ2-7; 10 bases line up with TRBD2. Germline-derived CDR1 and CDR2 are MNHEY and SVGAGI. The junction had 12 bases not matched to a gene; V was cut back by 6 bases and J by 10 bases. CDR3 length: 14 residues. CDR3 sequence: CASSGLAEGRAQYF. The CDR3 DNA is TGTGCCAGCAGCGGACTAGCGGAGGGGAGAGCCCAGTACTTC.

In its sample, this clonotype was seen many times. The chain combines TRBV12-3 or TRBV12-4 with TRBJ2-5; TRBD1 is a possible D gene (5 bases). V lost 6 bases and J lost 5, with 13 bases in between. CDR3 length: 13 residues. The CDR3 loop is CASSFQGRETQYF. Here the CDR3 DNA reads TGTGCCAGCAGCTTTCAGGGTCGGGAGACCCAGTACTTC.

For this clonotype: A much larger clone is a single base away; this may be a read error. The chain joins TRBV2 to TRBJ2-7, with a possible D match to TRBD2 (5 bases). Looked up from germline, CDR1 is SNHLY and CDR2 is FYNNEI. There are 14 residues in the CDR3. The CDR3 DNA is TGTGTCAGCAGAGGACTCGCAAATTCCTACGAGCAGTACTTC. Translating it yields CVSRGLANSYEQYF.

CDR3: CASSQVSPPFDTQYF. CDR3 in DNA: TGTGCCAGCAGCCAAGTATCCCCTCCTTTCGATACGCAGTATTTT. V usage is TRBV14 and J usage is TRBJ2-3; D is unresolved. V lost 1 base to trimming and J lost 6 bases, with 14 bases between them. CDR1 SGHDN and CDR2 FVKESK come from the germline V gene. The CDR3 runs to 15 residues.

The CDR3 DNA reads as TGCAGTGCTCCCCACCCGAATAGCAATCAGCCCCAGCATTTT. Encoded protein: CSAPHPNSNQPQHF. V gene TRBV20-1 combines with J gene TRBJ1-5; D is undetermined. From germline, CDR1 is DFQATT and CDR2 SNEGSKA (reference sequence). This CDR3 is 14 amino acids long. The germline V and J ends were trimmed by 5 bases and 0 bases, with 11 bases remaining between them.

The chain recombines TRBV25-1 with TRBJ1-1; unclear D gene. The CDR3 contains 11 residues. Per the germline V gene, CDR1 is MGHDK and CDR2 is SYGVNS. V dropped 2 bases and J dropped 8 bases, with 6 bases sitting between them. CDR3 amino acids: CASSELKEAFF. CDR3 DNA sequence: TGTGCCAGCAGTGAACTGAAAGAAGCTTTCTTT. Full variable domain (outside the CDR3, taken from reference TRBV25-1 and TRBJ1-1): EADIYQTPRYLVIGTGKKITLECSQTMGHDKMYWYQQDPGMELHLIHYSYGVNSTEKGDLSSESTVSRIRTEHFPLTLESARPSHTSQYLCASSELKEAFFGQGTRLTVV.